This T cell receptor beta chain derives from a study of CD8+CD57+ T cells in acquired aplastic anemia. In germline, CDR1 is SGHTA, CDR2 FQGTGA. CDR3 length equals 19 residues. Trimming removed 7 bases from V and 6 bases from J, with 28 bases in between. Genomic DNA constituted the template upon which TCR beta VDJ and CDR3 profiling was performed. Each CDR3 protein gets one entry after TCRdb re-called the reads with MiXCR. This table holds approximately 200,000 distinct CDR3 sequences, roughly 57% found once. The origin of this receptor is a human donor in good health. The chain joins TRBV7-3 to TRBJ1-6; TRBD1 is a possible D gene (6 bases). The material sequenced was sorted CD4+, CD8+, or CD8+CD57+ T cells (not recorded which) from PBMCs. The CDR3 protein is CASNKSSWLEGVGNSPLHF. The DNA for the CDR3 is TGTGCCAGCAATAAATCTAGTTGGCTGGAGGGGGTAGGTAATTCACCCCTCCACTTT.